A selection of T cell receptor beta chains follows, all from one sample in a study of beta chain features in type 1 diabetes. Method: immunoSEQ multiplex PCR; TCRdb's copy keeps in-frame clones and lacks some. The table shows around 320,000 clones, with less than 15% occurring only once. Sequencing input: central memory CD4+ T cells from blood. The receptors stem from a man aged 30 to 39 in good health. CDR3s include the opening cysteine and the closing phenylalanine or tryptophan. Fields, in order: V gene, CDR3 length, J gene, clone size, D gene, CDR3 DNA, CDR3 protein. D genes are given only for firm matches. Not all rows give a size; the values are once, few, many and, for expanded clones, a class.

TRBV14,14,TRBJ1-2,few,-,TGTGCCAGCAGCCAAGTTCACGGGGTCGGTGGCTACACCTTC,CASSQVHGVGGYTF
TRBV4-1,14,TRBJ1-4,few,TRBD1,TGCGCCAGCAGCCAGGGACAGGGCAATGAAAAACTGTTTTTT,CASSQGQGNEKLFF
TRBV9,16,TRBJ1-2,-,TRBD1,TGTGCCAGCAGCCGAACTCCGGGGACAGGGGGAGACGGCTACACCTTC,CASSRTPGTGGDGYTF
TRBV13,17,TRBJ2-5,-,TRBD2,TGTGCCAGCAGCCCGACCAGACTAGCGGGGCTCGAAGAGACCCAGTACTTC,CASSPTRLAGLEETQYF
TRBV19,17,TRBJ2-1,-,-,TGTGCCAGTAGTTCCAAAACCCCTGGGGGCTCCTACAATGAGCAGTTCTTC,CASSSKTPGGSYNEQFF
TRBV5-1,13,TRBJ2-5,few,TRBD1,TGCGCCAGCAGCCCGGACAGGGGGGAGACCCAGTACTTC,CASSPDRGETQYF
TRBV9,15,TRBJ1-5,-,TRBD1,TGTGCCAGCAGCGTAGCCGGGACAGGGGATCAGCCCCAGCATTTT,CASSVAGTGDQPQHF
TRBV27,17,TRBJ2-2,few,-,TGTGCCAGCAGTTTATTCGCCAGGGCTGGGCACACCGGGGAGCTGTTTTTT,CASSLFARAGHTGELFF
TRBV5-1,17,TRBJ2-1,-,TRBD1,TGCGCCAGCAGCTCCGGGATGGGACAGGGGTCCTACAATGAGCAGTTCTTC,CASSSGMGQGSYNEQFF
TRBV5-1,13,TRBJ2-5,-,-,TGCGCCAGCAGCTCGACTGGTTCGGAGACCCAGTACTTC,CASSSTGSETQYF
TRBV6-6,13,TRBJ2-1,few,-,TGTGCCATCAGTGCGTCTCATAGGGGTGAGCAGTTCTTC,CAISASHRGEQFF
TRBV4-2,14,TRBJ2-3,-,-,TGTGCCAGCAGCCAAGATTCGAGCACAGATACGCAGTATTTT,CASSQDSSTDTQYF
TRBV23-1,18,TRBJ2-2,many,TRBD1,TGCGCCAGCAGTTCCTCCTTCGGGACAGGGCCGAACACCGGGGAGCTGTTTTTT,CASSSSFGTGPNTGELFF
TRBV5-1,14,TRBJ2-2,many,-,TGCGCCAGCAACCCGACAGGAAACACCGGGGAGCTGTTTTTT,CASNPTGNTGELFF